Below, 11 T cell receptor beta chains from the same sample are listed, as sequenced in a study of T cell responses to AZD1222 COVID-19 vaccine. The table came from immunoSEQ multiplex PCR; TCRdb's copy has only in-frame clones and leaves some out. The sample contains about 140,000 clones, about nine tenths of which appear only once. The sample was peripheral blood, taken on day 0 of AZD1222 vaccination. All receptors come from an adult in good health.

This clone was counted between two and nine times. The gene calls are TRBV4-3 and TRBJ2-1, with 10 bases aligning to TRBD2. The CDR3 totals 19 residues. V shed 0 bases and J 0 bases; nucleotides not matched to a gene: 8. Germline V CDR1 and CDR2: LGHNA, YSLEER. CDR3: CASSQEDSGRPFSYNEQFF. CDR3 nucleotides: TGCGCCAGCAGCCAAGAAGATAGCGGGAGGCCATTCTCCTACAATGAGCAGTTCTTC.

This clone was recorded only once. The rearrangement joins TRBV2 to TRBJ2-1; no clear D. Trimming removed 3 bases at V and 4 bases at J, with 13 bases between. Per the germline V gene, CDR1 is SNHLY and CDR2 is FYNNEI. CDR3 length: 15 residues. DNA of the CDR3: TGTGCCAGCAGTGACCAAAGTACTACGTACAATGAGCAGTTCTTC. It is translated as CASSDQSTTYNEQFF.

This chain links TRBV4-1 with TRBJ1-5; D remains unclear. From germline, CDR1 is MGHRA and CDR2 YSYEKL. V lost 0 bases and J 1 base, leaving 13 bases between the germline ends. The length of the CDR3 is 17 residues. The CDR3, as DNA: TGCGCCAGCAGCCAAGATCTAAGGACTACGAGCAATCAGCCCCAGCATTTT. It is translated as CASSQDLRTTSNQPQHF.

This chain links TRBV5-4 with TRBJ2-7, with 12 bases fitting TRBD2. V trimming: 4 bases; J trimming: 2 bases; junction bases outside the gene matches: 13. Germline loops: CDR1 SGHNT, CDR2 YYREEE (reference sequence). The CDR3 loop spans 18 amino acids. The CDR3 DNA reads TGTGCCAGCAGCCCCGCCCGACTAGCGGGAGTTGTAACCTACGAGCAGTACTTC. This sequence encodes CASSPARLAGVVTYEQYF.

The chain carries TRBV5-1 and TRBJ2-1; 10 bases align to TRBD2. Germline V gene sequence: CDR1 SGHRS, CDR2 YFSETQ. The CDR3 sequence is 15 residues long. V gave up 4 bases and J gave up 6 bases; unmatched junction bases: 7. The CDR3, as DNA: TGCGCCAGCAGCAGTTCTAGCGGGGGCTCCAATGAGCAGTTCTTC. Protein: CASSSSSGGSNEQFF.

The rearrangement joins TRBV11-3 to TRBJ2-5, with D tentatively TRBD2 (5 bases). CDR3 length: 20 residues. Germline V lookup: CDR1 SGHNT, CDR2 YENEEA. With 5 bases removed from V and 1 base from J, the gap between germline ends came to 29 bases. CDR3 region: CASSPARVGRSSSSQETQYF. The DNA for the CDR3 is TGTGCCAGCAGCCCAGCCCGGGTGGGGAGAAGTTCCAGTTCCCAAGAGACCCAGTACTTC.

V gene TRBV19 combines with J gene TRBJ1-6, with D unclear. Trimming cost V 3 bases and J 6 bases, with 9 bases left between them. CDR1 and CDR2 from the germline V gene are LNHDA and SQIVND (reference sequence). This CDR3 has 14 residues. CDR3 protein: CASSIVVSNSPLHF. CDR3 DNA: TGTGCCAGTAGTATTGTGGTCTCTAATTCACCCCTCCACTTT. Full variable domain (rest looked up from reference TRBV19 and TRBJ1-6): DGGITQSPKYLFRKEGQNVTLSCEQNLNHDAMYWYRQDPGQGLRLIYYSQIVNDFQKGDIAEGYSVSREKKESFPLTVTSAQKNPTAFYLCASSIVVSNSPLHFGNGTRLTVT.

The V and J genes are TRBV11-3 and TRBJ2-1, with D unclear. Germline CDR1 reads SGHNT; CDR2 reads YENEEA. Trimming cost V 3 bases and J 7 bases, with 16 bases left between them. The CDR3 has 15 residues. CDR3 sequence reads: CASSFGPPPGNEQFF. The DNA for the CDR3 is TGTGCCAGCAGCTTTGGGCCCCCGCCCGGAAATGAGCAGTTCTTC.

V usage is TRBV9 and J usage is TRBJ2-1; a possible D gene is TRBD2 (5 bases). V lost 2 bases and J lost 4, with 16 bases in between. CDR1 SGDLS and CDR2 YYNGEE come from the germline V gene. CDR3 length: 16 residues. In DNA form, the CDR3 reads TGTGCCAGCAGCGTCGGCGGACGGAGGATTTACAATGAGCAGTTCTTC. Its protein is CASSVGGRRIYNEQFF.

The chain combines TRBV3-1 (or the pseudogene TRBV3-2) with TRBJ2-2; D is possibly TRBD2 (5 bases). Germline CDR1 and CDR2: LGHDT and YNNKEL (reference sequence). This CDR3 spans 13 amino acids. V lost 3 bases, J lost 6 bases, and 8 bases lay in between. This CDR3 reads CASSQERSGELFF. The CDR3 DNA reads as TGTGCCAGCAGCCAGGAGCGGTCCGGGGAGCTGTTTTTT.

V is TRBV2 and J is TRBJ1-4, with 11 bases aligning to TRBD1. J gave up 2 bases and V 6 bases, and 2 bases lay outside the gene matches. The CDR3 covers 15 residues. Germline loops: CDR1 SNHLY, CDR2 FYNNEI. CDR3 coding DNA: TGTGCCAGCAGGAGGGACAGGGGGACTAATGAAAAACTGTTTTTT. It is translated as CASRRDRGTNEKLFF.